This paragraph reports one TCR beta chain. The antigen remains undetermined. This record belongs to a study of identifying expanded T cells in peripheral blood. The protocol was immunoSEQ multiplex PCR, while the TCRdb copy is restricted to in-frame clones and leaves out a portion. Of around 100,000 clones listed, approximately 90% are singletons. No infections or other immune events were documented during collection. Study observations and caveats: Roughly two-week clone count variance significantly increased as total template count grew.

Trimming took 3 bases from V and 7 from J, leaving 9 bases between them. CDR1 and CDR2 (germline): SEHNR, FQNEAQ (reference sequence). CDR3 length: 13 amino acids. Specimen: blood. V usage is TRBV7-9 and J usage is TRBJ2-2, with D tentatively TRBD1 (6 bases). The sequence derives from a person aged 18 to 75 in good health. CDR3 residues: CASSLDSVGELFF. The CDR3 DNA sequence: TGTGCCAGCAGCTTGGACAGCGTCGGGGAGCTGTTTTTT.